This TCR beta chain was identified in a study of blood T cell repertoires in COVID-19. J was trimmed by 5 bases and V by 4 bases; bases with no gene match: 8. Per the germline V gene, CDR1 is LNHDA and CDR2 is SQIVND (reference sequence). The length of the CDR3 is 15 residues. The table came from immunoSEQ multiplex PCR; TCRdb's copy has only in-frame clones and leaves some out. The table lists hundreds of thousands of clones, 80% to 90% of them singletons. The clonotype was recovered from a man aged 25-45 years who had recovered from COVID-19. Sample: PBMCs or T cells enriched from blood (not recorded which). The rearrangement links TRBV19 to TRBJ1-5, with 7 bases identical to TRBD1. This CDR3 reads CASSRGQASYQPQHF. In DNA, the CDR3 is TGTGCCAGTAGTAGAGGACAGGCCTCGTATCAGCCCCAGCATTTT.